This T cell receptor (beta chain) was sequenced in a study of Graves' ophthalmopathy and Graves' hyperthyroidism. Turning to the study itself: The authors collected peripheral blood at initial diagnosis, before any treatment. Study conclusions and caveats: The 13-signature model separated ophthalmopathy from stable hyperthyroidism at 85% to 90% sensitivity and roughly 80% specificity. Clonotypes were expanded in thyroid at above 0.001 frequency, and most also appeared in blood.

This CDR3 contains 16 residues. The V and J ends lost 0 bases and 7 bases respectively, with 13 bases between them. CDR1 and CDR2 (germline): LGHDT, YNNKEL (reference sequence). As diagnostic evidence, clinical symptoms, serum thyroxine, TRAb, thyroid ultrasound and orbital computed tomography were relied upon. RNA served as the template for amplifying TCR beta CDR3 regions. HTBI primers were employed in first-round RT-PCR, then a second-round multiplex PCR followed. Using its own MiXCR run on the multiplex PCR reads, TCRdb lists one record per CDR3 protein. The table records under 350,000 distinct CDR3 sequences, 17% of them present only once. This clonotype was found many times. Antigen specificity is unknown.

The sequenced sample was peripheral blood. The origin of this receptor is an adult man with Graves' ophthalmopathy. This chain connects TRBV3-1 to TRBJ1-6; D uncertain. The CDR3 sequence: CASSQDVTVSNSPLHF. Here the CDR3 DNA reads TGTGCCAGCAGCCAAGATGTAACGGTATCAAATTCACCCCTCCACTTT.